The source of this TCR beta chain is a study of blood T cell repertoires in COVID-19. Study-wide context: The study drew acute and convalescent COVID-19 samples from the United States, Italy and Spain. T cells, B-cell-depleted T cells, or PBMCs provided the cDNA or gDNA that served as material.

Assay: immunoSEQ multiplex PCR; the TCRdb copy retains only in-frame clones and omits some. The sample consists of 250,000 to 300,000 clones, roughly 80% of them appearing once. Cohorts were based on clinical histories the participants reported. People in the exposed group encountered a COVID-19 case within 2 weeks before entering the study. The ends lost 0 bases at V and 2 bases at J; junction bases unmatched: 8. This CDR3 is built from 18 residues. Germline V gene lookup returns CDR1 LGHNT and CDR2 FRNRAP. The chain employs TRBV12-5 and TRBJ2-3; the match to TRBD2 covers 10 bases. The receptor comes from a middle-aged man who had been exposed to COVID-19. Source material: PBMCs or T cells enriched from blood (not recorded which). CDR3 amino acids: CASGLVLKAGGLTDTQYF. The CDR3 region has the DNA TGTGCTAGTGGTTTGGTACTGAAAGCGGGAGGGCTCACAGATACGCAGTATTTT. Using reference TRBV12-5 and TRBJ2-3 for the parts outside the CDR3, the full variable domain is DARVTQTPRHKVTEMGQEVTMRCQPILGHNTVFWYRQTMMQGLELLAYFRNRAPLDDSGMPKDRFSAEMPDATLATLKIQPSEPRDSAVYFCASGLVLKAGGLTDTQYFGPGTRLTVL.